The clone carrying this T cell receptor (beta chain) appeared a few times. The entry originates in a study of blood T cell repertoires in COVID-19. Germline CDR1 SGHNT, CDR2 YENEEA. V was trimmed by 3 bases and J by 3 bases, leaving 8 bases between them. The CDR3 loop spans 13 amino acids. The authors' processing: Reference gene primer amplification gave estimated nucleated cell counts. The table came from immunoSEQ multiplex PCR; TCRdb's copy has only in-frame clones and leaves some out. Clone size and the V and J calls come from that table; the DNA yielded D and trimming. This repertoire shows 250,000 to 350,000 clones, around 87% found once; its top ten account for 2% to 2.5%.

The sequencing input was peripheral blood. This receptor was identified in a woman aged 45-65 years who had recovered from COVID-19. The chain joins TRBV11-3 to TRBJ2-5, with D tentatively TRBD2 (6 bases). CDR3: CASSFGGEETQYF. As DNA, the CDR3 is TGTGCCAGCAGCTTCGGGGGTGAAGAGACCCAGTACTTC. Based on the CDR3 plus reference TRBV11-3 and TRBJ2-5, the full variable domain is EAGVVQSPRYKIIEKKQPVAFWCNPISGHNTLYWYLQNLGQGPELLIRYENEEAVDDSQLPKDRFSAERLKGVDSTLKIQPAELGDSAVYLCASSFGGEETQYFGPGTRLLVL.